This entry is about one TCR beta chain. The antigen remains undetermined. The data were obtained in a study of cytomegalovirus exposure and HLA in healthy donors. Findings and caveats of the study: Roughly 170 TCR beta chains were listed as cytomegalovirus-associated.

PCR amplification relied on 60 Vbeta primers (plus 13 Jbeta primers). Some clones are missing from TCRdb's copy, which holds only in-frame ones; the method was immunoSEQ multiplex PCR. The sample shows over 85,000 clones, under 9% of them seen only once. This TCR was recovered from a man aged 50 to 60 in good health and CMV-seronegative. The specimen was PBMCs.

The CDR3 nucleotides read TGTGCCAGCAGCGCCTTCGGGGGGGATACGCAGTATTTT. As protein: CASSAFGGDTQYF. V and J are TRBV7-9 and TRBJ2-3; TRBD2 matches at 7 bases. Germline trimming cut 5 bases from V and 6 bases from J; bases unmatched to any gene: 5. CDR1 and CDR2 (germline): SEHNR, FQNEAQ (reference sequence). The CDR3 spans 13 residues.